This note documents a single T cell receptor (beta chain) sequence. The antigen remains unidentified. The CDR3 consists of 13 residues. Trimming removed 4 bases from V and 9 bases from J, with 11 bases in between. Looked up from germline, CDR1 is SGHNT and CDR2 is YYREEE (reference sequence). This sample is part of a study of cytomegalovirus exposure and HLA in healthy donors. Study results and caveats: Researchers counted around 180 TCR beta chains as cytomegalovirus-associated. Using the classifier, cytomegalovirus status was reportedly diagnosed with high specificity and sensitivity. Further analysis, carried out later, found HLA-associated TCR beta chains more clonally expanded than equally common other chains.

PCR involved 60 Vbeta and 13 Jbeta primers. The table came from immunoSEQ multiplex PCR; TCRdb's copy has only in-frame clones and leaves some out. This sample has some 270,000 clones, with 80% to 95% found just once. The TCR originated in a girl under 10 years old in good health and CMV-seronegative. The chain recombines TRBV5-4 with TRBJ1-6; D may be TRBD1 (6 bases). The sequencing sample was made of PBMCs. The CDR3 loop is CASSPEQGSPLHF. The CDR3 DNA is TGTGCCAGCAGCCCGGAACAGGGTTCACCCCTCCACTTT.